These T cell receptor beta chains were read from a single sample in a study of resident and recirculating memory T cells in vitiligo. The protocol was immunoSEQ multiplex PCR, while the TCRdb copy is restricted to in-frame clones and leaves out a portion. Of about 110 clones listed, about 85% are singletons. The sample was non-lesional skin. Every receptor here comes from a male donor with vitiligo. Both conserved end residues are part of each CDR3. D genes are given only for firm matches. Only part of the rows carry a size: once, few, many, or a class if the clone is expanded.

>-|TRBV12-5|TRBJ2-4|-
CASGPHRPDFALAKNIQYF
TGTGCTAGTGGCCCCCACCGTCCGGACTTTGCACTAGCCAAAAACATTCAGTACTTC
>-|TRBV7-6|TRBJ2-2|TRBD2
CASSLFLGLVSSGELFF
TGTGCCAGCAGCTTATTTCTGGGACTAGTATCCTCCGGGGAGCTGTTTTTT
>-|TRBV11-3|TRBJ2-1|TRBD2
CASSLDTAGGPWNEQFF
TGTGCCAGCAGCTTAGATACGGCGGGAGGGCCTTGGAATGAGCAGTTCTTC
>-|TRBV10-3|TRBJ1-2|TRBD1
CAISGGQGDYGYTF
TGTGCCATCAGTGGGGGACAGGGAGACTATGGCTACACCTTC
>-|TRBV5-1|TRBJ2-3|TRBD2
CASSGSGDTDTQYF
TGCGCCAGCAGCGGAAGCGGGGACACAGATACGCAGTATTTT
>-|TRBV28|TRBJ2-5|TRBD1
CASSSRTGGGRETQYF
TGTGCCAGCAGTTCTCGGACAGGGGGCGGAAGGGAGACCCAGTACTTC
>-|TRBV6-4|TRBJ1-6|-
CASSYRAINSPLHF
TGTGCCAGCAGCTACAGGGCAATTAATTCACCCCTCCACTTT
>-|TRBV27|TRBJ2-5|-
CASSLGAGGETQYF
TGTGCCAGCAGTTTAGGTGCAGGGGGGGAGACCCAGTACTTC
>-|TRBV14|TRBJ2-1|TRBD2
CASSRSGRARNEQFF
TGTGCCAGCAGCCGGAGCGGGAGGGCCCGGAATGAGCAGTTCTTC
>-|TRBV18|TRBJ2-7|TRBD2
CASSPGAGGTYEQYF
TGTGCCAGCTCACCCGGCGCGGGAGGAACCTACGAGCAGTACTTC
>-|TRBV4-2|TRBJ2-5|-
CASSQEGASAKQETQYF
TGTGCCAGCAGCCAAGAAGGGGCTAGCGCTAAACAAGAGACCCAGTACTTC
>-|TRBV7-9|TRBJ1-4|TRBD1
CASSFTGDEKLFF
TGTGCCAGCAGCTTTACAGGGGATGAAAAACTGTTTTTT
>once|TRBV4-3|TRBJ2-7|TRBD1
CASSQTSGQGGSEQYF
TGCGCCAGCAGCCAGACCTCGGGACAGGGAGGTAGCGAGCAGTACTTC
>-|TRBV7-3|TRBJ2-1|TRBD2
CASSLRGGAYNEQFF
TGTGCCAGCAGCCTACGGGGGGGCGCCTACAATGAGCAGTTCTTC
>-|TRBV28|TRBJ2-7|TRBD1
CASIQGGQGFGEQYF
TGTGCCAGCATCCAAGGCGGACAGGGCTTTGGCGAGCAGTACTTC